The 22 T cell receptor beta chains in this list originate from one sample, sequenced in a study of blood T cell repertoires in COVID-19. Method: immunoSEQ multiplex PCR; TCRdb's copy keeps in-frame clones and lacks some. The sample lists 75,000 to 95,000 clones; approximately 87% were seen once. Specimen: peripheral blood. The source of these receptors is a human donor in a cohort sampled during active COVID-19.

The chain uses TRBV28 and TRBJ2-1; 11 bases align to TRBD2. This CDR3 is 16 amino acids long. V lost 5 bases and J lost 2; bases outside the gene matches: 5. From germline, CDR1 is MDHEN and CDR2 SYDVKM. CDR3: CASSKGLAAPYNEQFF. CDR3 bases: TGTGCCAGCAGTAAGGGACTAGCGGCGCCCTACAATGAGCAGTTCTTC.

This clone has just a few counts. V and J are TRBV19 and TRBJ1-2; 7 bases fit TRBD1. The CDR3 runs 13 residues. V trimming: 9 bases; J trimming: 1 base; junction bases outside the gene matches: 5. Germline CDR1 LNHDA, CDR2 SQIVND (reference sequence). The CDR3 sequence is CASRRQGNYGYTF. CDR3 in DNA: TGTGCCAGCAGAAGACAGGGTAACTATGGCTACACCTTC.

The chain is built from TRBV20-1 and TRBJ1-4; 8 bases fit TRBD1. From germline, CDR1 is DFQATT and CDR2 SNEGSKA (reference sequence). J gave up 8 bases and V 3 bases, and 5 bases lay outside the gene matches. This CDR3 has 13 amino acids. As DNA, the CDR3 is TGCAGTGCTAGTCCCAGGGGGCAGGAAAAACTGTTTTTT. This codes for CSASPRGQEKLFF.

The rearrangement links TRBV5-1 to TRBJ2-1; tentative D call: TRBD2 (5 bases). Trimming took 0 bases from V and 5 from J, leaving 9 bases between them. CDR3 size: 14 residues. Germline-derived CDR1 and CDR2 are SGHRS and YFSETQ. The CDR3 bases are TGCGCCAGCAGCTTGGGCTGGCGGGACAATGAGCAGTTCTTC. Translated: CASSLGWRDNEQFF.

The J gene is TRBJ2-2, the V gene TRBV29-1, with 10 bases that match TRBD1. Germline assignment: CDR1 SQVTM and CDR2 ANQGSEA. Unmatched junction bases numbered 9, after V lost 6 bases and J lost 2 bases. The CDR3 extends over 16 amino acids. CDR3 nucleotides: TGCAGCGTCCCCCGCCGACAGGGGGCAAACACCGGGGAGCTGTTTTTT. Amino acids: CSVPRRQGANTGELFF.

This chain connects TRBV3-1 (or the pseudogene TRBV3-2) to TRBJ1-2; TRBD1 is a possible D gene (5 bases). CDR3 length equals 13 residues. V lost 7 bases and J lost 8, with 17 bases in between. Germline V gene data show CDR1 as LGHDT and CDR2 as YNNKEL (reference sequence). For the CDR3, the DNA is TGTGCCAGCACAGATGGGGGGGTAGGCGGCTACACCTTC. As protein: CASTDGGVGGYTF.

This clone was counted only a few times. V gene TRBV7-3 combines with J gene TRBJ1-6; 7 positions agree with TRBD1. With 5 bases clipped from V and 10 bases from J, the junction kept 8 bases outside the gene matches. CDR1 is SGHTA and CDR2 is FQGTGA in the germline V gene. The CDR3 is 14 amino acids. Here the CDR3 reads CASSPTGSRSPLHF. CDR3 nucleotides: TGTGCCAGCAGCCCGACAGGGTCCCGGTCACCCCTCCACTTT.

This clone appeared a few times. The chain recombines TRBV6-5 with TRBJ2-1, with 12 positions matching TRBD2. The V gene's germline CDR1 is MNHEY and CDR2 SVGAGI. The CDR3 runs to 15 residues. Unmatched junction bases numbered 9, after V lost 6 bases and J lost 9 bases. In DNA form, the CDR3 reads TGTGCCAGCAGCAGGACTAGCGGGATTGTTGGTGAGCAGTTCTTC. Its protein is CASSRTSGIVGEQFF.

The chain links TRBV12-3 or TRBV12-4 to TRBJ1-2; D uncertain. The V end lost 6 bases, the J end lost 6 bases, and 11 bases lay between the germline ends. The CDR3 is 12 amino acids. The CDR3 DNA is TGTGCCAGCAGCCGAGGTGGTAATGGCTACACCTTC. Amino acid sequence: CASSRGGNGYTF.

This rearrangement joins TRBV28 to TRBJ2-7, with D unclear. CDR1 MDHEN and CDR2 SYDVKM come from the germline V gene. V was trimmed by 6 bases and J by 0 bases, leaving 6 bases between them. The CDR3 has 12 residues. CDR3 sequence: CASSRYSYEQYF. Here the CDR3 DNA reads TGTGCCAGCAGCCGTTACTCCTACGAGCAGTACTTC.

The J gene is TRBJ1-2, the V gene TRBV7-3; no clear D gene. Germline CDR1 and CDR2: SGHTA and FQGTGA. This CDR3 is 14 amino acids long. Trimming pared 5 bases from V and 8 bases from J, leaving 18 bases between. The CDR3 DNA reads TGTGCCAGCAGCCCCTCAACGGCGGAAAGAGGCTACACCTTC. Translating gives CASSPSTAERGYTF.

V is TRBV6-2 or TRBV6-3 and J is TRBJ1-1; 8 bases are shared with TRBD1. Trimming removed 3 bases from V and 5 bases from J; junction bases left unmatched: 8. CDR3 length: 15 residues. Per the germline V gene, CDR1 is MNHEY and CDR2 is SVGEGT. Here the CDR3 reads CASSYSQGAWTEAFF. In DNA form, the CDR3 reads TGTGCCAGCAGTTATTCCCAGGGGGCGTGGACTGAAGCTTTCTTT.

The V call is TRBV6-1, the J call TRBJ1-4; D ambiguous. There are 14 residues in the CDR3. The germline V gene has CDR1 MNHNS and CDR2 SASEGT. V was pared by 0 bases and J by 3 bases, with 5 bases between. CDR3 sequence (DNA): TGTGCCAGCAGTGAAGCCAGGTCTAATGAAAAACTGTTTTTT. This encodes CASSEARSNEKLFF.

The rearrangement links TRBV19 to TRBJ1-1, with 7 positions matching TRBD1. This CDR3 has 16 residues. The germline V gene has CDR1 LNHDA and CDR2 SQIVND (reference sequence). Trimming at V came to 1 base and at J to 0 bases, leaving 5 bases not matched to a gene. The CDR3 protein is CASSIGPGQMNTEAFF. CDR3 in DNA: TGTGCCAGTAGTATAGGCCCGGGACAGATGAACACTGAAGCTTTCTTT.

This rearrangement joins TRBV19 to TRBJ1-4, with 9 bases fitting TRBD1. The V gene end was trimmed by 9 bases and the J gene end by 8 bases; junction bases not matched to a gene: 13. The CDR3 totals 15 residues. Germline V CDR1 and CDR2: LNHDA, SQIVND (reference sequence). The CDR3 sequence is CASKESGQGVEKLFF. In DNA, the CDR3 is TGTGCCAGCAAAGAATCGGGACAGGGAGTAGAAAAACTGTTTTTT.

V and J are TRBV5-1 and TRBJ2-7, with 10 bases identical to TRBD2. Germline assignment: CDR1 SGHRS and CDR2 YFSETQ. CDR3 length: 16 residues. V shed 0 bases, J shed 5 bases, and the junction held 8 bases outside the gene matches. In nucleotides, the CDR3 is TGCGCCAGCAGCTTGGTGGCTAGCGGGAGTAGCAACGAGCAGTACTTC. Protein product: CASSLVASGSSNEQYF.

In DNA form, the CDR3 reads TGCAGCGCACTCCCTACTGTAGAGGGAACTGAAGCTTTCTTT. Amino acids: CSALPTVEGTEAFF. V usage is TRBV29-1 and J usage is TRBJ1-1; D is unresolved. Germline CDR1 reads SQVTM; CDR2 reads ANQGSEA. This CDR3 comprises 14 residues. Trimming pared 7 bases from V and 5 bases from J, leaving 20 bases between.

This clone was recorded a few times. The rearrangement uses TRBV24-1 and TRBJ2-3; 7 bases map to TRBD2. Germline CDR1 and CDR2: KGHDR and SFDVKD. This CDR3 has 15 residues. V lost 6 bases, J lost 6 bases, and 11 bases stayed unmatched. The CDR3 loop reads CATSHPSGLTDTQYF. For the CDR3, the DNA is TGTGCCACCAGTCACCCTAGCGGTCTGACGGATACGCAGTATTTT.

This chain uses TRBV6-5 with TRBJ2-7, with D possibly being TRBD1 (6 bases). V was pared by 2 bases and J by 0 bases, with 11 bases between. Looked up from germline, CDR1 is MNHEY and CDR2 is SVGAGI. This CDR3 contains 15 residues. DNA for the CDR3: TGTGCCAGCAGTTACGGGGGCGGGCTCTCCTACGAGCAGTACTTC. Its protein is CASSYGGGLSYEQYF.

This chain links TRBV27 with TRBJ2-1; TRBD1 might be the D (5 bases). CDR1 MNHEY and CDR2 SMNVEV come from the germline V gene (reference sequence). Trimming cost V 6 bases and J 0 bases, with 9 bases left between them. There are 14 residues in the CDR3. CDR3 in DNA: TGTGCCAGCAGCCGACAGTACTCCTACAATGAGCAGTTCTTC. It codes for CASSRQYSYNEQFF.

The chain recombines TRBV4-2 with TRBJ1-3; 10 nucleotides align to TRBD1. The V gene end was trimmed by 4 bases and the J gene end by 6 bases; junction bases not matched to a gene: 6. The CDR3 covers 15 residues. The germline gives CDR1 LGHNA, CDR2 YNFKEQ. The CDR3 is CASSLQTGGENTIYF. In DNA form, the CDR3 reads TGTGCCAGCAGCCTTCAGACAGGGGGCGAAAACACCATATATTTT.

The rearrangement joins TRBV18 to TRBJ2-3; 13 bases line up with TRBD2. With 6 bases clipped from V and 1 base from J, the junction kept 1 base outside the gene matches. Germline assignment: CDR1 KGHSH and CDR2 LQKENI. This CDR3 region has 15 residues. The CDR3 loop is CASSGTSGGTDTQYF. The CDR3 nucleotides read TGTGCCAGCTCTGGGACTAGCGGGGGCACAGATACGCAGTATTTT.